This T cell receptor beta chain originates from a study of blood T cell repertoires in COVID-19. In germline, CDR1 is SGHTA, CDR2 FQGNSA. The CDR3 length is 13 residues. Trimming took 3 bases from V and 6 from J, leaving 11 bases between them. The assay was immunoSEQ multiplex PCR, and TCRdb's table has in-frame clones only and misses some. The sample lists 75,000 to 90,000 clones, more than 75% occurring once. The J gene is TRBJ1-2, the V gene TRBV7-2; tentative D call: TRBD1 (5 bases). The source of this sequence is an elderly man with active or convalescent COVID-19. The sample was peripheral blood. CDR3: CASSFYGGDGYTF. For the CDR3, the DNA is TGTGCCAGCAGCTTCTACGGGGGTGATGGCTACACCTTC.